This T cell receptor (beta chain) was recorded in a study of cytomegalovirus exposure and HLA in healthy donors. Study summary: Counted in an early data release were tens of millions of unique TCRs from HLA-typed donors.

This CDR3 is built from 15 residues. Germline CDR1 reads SEHNR; CDR2 reads FQNEAQ (reference sequence). V lost 5 bases, J lost 6 bases, and 5 bases stayed unmatched. Primers: 60 Vbeta forward and 13 Jbeta reverse. Measured with immunoSEQ multiplex PCR; TCRdb has only the in-frame clones, and not every one. The sample has some 110,000 clones, over 60% seen once. In regard to this clone: Its specificity is not known.

General study findings and limits: Other equally common chains were less clonally expanded than HLA-associated TCR beta chains, a later analysis showed.

Sequencing was done on a sample of PBMCs. The rearrangement joins TRBV7-9 to TRBJ1-4; TRBD1 agrees at 11 bases. This sequence originates from a man between 60 and 75 years old in good health and CMV-seropositive. CDR3 region: CASSPDRGRDEKLFF. CDR3 DNA: TGTGCCAGCAGCCCGGACAGGGGGCGGGATGAAAAACTGTTTTTT. Supplemented by reference TRBV7-9 and TRBJ1-4, the full variable domain reads DTGVSQNPRHKITKRGQNVTFRCDPISEHNRLYWYRQTLGQGPEFLTYFQNEAQLEKSRLLSDRFSAERPKGSFSTLEIQRTEQGDSAMYLCASSPDRGRDEKLFFGSGTQLSVL.